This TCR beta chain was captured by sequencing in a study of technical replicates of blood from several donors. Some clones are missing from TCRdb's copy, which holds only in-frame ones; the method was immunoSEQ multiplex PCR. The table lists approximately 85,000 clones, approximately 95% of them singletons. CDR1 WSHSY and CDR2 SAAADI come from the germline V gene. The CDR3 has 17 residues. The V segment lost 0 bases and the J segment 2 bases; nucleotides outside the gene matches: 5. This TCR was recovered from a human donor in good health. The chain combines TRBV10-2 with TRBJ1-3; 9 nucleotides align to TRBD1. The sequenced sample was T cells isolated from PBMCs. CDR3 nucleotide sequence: TGCGCCAGCAGTGAGTCGCCCGGGACAGGGACTGGAAACACCATATATTTT. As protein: CASSESPGTGTGNTIYF.